Below, one T cell receptor beta chain is given with its context. Its antigen remains unknown. This specimen comes from a study of T cells expressing NK-cell markers. Looking at the study overall: Sorted CD3+CD56+NKG2C+, CD3+CD56+NKG2C- and CD3+CD56-NKG2C+ T cells provided the TCR beta repertoires. The authors sequenced eight donors, of whom seven were HCMV-seropositive and one was seronegative. Study-wide findings and caveats: The study left the HCMV specificity of expanded NKG2C+ T cell clones unresolved.

TCR beta cDNA was made by 5'RACE template switching with UMIs. TCRdb re-called the 5' RACE reads and gives one entry per CDR3 protein, without DNA. There are about 390,000 distinct CDR3 sequences in the sample, with approximately 12% held by the top ten. The CDR3 contains 20 residues. Per the germline V gene, CDR1 is MGHRA and CDR2 is YSYEKL. This clonotype was obtained from a woman between 50 and 59 years old in good health. The chain uses TRBV4-1 and TRBJ2-7; the TCRdb D gene call, TRBD2, has no DNA to confirm it. The source material was blood T cells: a sorted CD56 or NKG2C T cell subset, CD4+ or CD8+ T cells, or bulk PBMC T cells (not recorded which). The CDR3 is CASSQSPGLAGGRGIDEQYF.